The 14 T cell receptor beta chains reported below all come from one sample, sequenced in a study of CD8+CD57+ T cells in acquired aplastic anemia. Profiles of TCR beta VDJ and CDR3 were generated from a genomic DNA template. Via MiXCR, TCRdb re-called the reads, giving one row per CDR3 protein. The table lists some 190,000 distinct CDR3 sequences, about half of them singletons. Sample: sorted CD4+, CD8+, or CD8+CD57+ T cells (not recorded which) from PBMCs. These receptors all come from a human donor in good health.

This sequence joins TRBV6-1 and TRBJ1-4; unclear D gene. The CDR3 sequence is 13 residues long. V lost 8 bases to trimming and J lost 3 bases, with 10 bases between them. Germline CDR1 MNHNS, CDR2 SASEGT. The CDR3 nucleotides read TGTGCCAGCGCTAACCGCCCTAATGAAAAACTGTTTTTT. Residues: CASANRPNEKLFF.

The V gene is TRBV19, the J gene TRBJ1-1, with TRBD1 identical over 7 bases. From germline, CDR1 is LNHDA and CDR2 SQIVND (reference sequence). The V gene end was trimmed by 1 base and the J gene end by 0 bases; junction bases not matched to a gene: 2. This CDR3 has 15 residues. The CDR3: CASSIVGQLNTEAFF. CDR3 nucleotide sequence: TGTGCCAGTAGTATAGTGGGACAGCTGAACACTGAAGCTTTCTTT.

The chain uses TRBV11-1 and TRBJ2-2; 9 bases line up with TRBD1. The CDR3 covers 18 residues. V trimming: 6 bases; J trimming: 0 bases; junction bases outside the gene matches: 11. The germline V gene has CDR1 SGHAT and CDR2 FQDESV (reference sequence). This CDR3 is CASRRWAGDRANTGELFF. CDR3 DNA: TGTGCCAGCAGACGATGGGCCGGGGACAGGGCGAACACCGGGGAGCTGTTTTTT.

This clonotype was found many times. This rearrangement joins TRBV28 to TRBJ2-5; D tentatively fits TRBD1 or TRBD2 (6 bases each). The CDR3 covers 15 residues. In germline, CDR1 is MDHEN, CDR2 SYDVKM. Trimming shortened V by 2 bases and J by 5 bases, and 15 bases separated the two germline ends. The CDR3: CASSLGGLTGETQYF. The CDR3 nucleotides read TGTGCCAGCAGTTTAGGTGGACTAACAGGGGAGACCCAGTACTTC.

In its sample, this clonotype was seen a few times. The rearrangement uses TRBV27 and TRBJ2-1; D gene uncertain. The CDR3 is made up of 15 amino acids. The V gene lost 5 bases and the J gene lost 3 bases, with 14 bases spanning the gap. Germline lookup yields CDR1 MNHEY and CDR2 SMNVEV (reference sequence). Written as DNA, the CDR3 is TGTGCCAGCAGTCCCGAAGCCACGGGCTACAATGAGCAGTTCTTC. It is translated as CASSPEATGYNEQFF.

This clonotype was picked up many times. This chain uses TRBV7-2 with TRBJ1-1, with 7 bases that match TRBD1. CDR1 SGHTA and CDR2 FQGNSA come from the germline V gene. CDR3 length: 12 residues. J lost 11 bases, V lost 1 base, and 4 bases had no gene match. Written as DNA, the CDR3 is TGTGCCAGCAGCTTAGTAGGGGGCGAGGCTTTCTTT. Protein product: CASSLVGGEAFF.

The chain is built from TRBV4-2 and TRBJ2-5; TRBD2 matches at 11 bases. Germline CDR1 reads LGHNA; CDR2 reads YNFKEQ. The length of the CDR3 is 15 residues. After removal of 0 bases from V and 4 bases from J, the junction contained 1 base not matched to a gene. The CDR3 DNA reads TGTGCCAGCAGCCAAGAGCTAGCGGGGGGAGAGACCCAGTACTTC. It codes for CASSQELAGGETQYF.

At least ten counts were recorded for this clonotype. The rearrangement uses TRBV7-9 and TRBJ1-2; no clear D. Per germline, CDR1 SEHNR and CDR2 FQNEAQ (reference sequence). With 11 bases removed from V and 8 bases from J, the gap between germline ends came to 18 bases. The length of the CDR3 is 12 residues. The CDR3 loop reads CAPRVKIRGYTF. The CDR3 coding sequence is TGTGCCCCAAGGGTCAAGATAAGAGGCTACACCTTC.

The chain has TRBV9 and TRBJ2-5; D is undetermined. V lost 4 bases to trimming and J lost 5 bases, with 15 bases between them. Germline values: CDR1 SGDLS, CDR2 YYNGEE. The CDR3 extends over 14 amino acids. The CDR3 spells CASSPRTEGETQYF. CDR3 DNA sequence: TGTGCCAGCAGCCCTCGGACGGAAGGGGAGACCCAGTACTTC.

The chain uses TRBV29-1 and TRBJ1-1; possibly TRBD1 for D (5 bases). CDR1 and CDR2 from the germline V gene are SQVTM and ANQGSEA. The CDR3 covers 12 residues. The chain's CDR3 is CQQSTVNTEAFF. The CDR3 DNA reads TGCCAGCAGTCGACAGTGAACACTGAAGCTTTCTTT.

This clonotype was seen just once. The chain links TRBV25-1 to TRBJ2-7, with 10 nucleotides matching TRBD2. From germline, CDR1 is MGHDK and CDR2 SYGVNS. V gave up 6 bases and J gave up 0 bases; unmatched junction bases: 8. The CDR3 sequence is 16 residues long. CDR3: CASSAGTSVLSYEQYF. Written as DNA, the CDR3 is TGTGCCAGCAGCGCCGGGACTAGCGTGCTCTCCTACGAGCAGTACTTC.

This clonotype turned up a few times. The rearrangement uses TRBV10-2 and TRBJ1-3; a weak D match, TRBD1 (5 bases). This CDR3 spans 14 amino acids. Germline assignment: CDR1 WSHSY and CDR2 SAAADI. V dropped 10 bases and J dropped 0 bases, with 13 bases sitting between them. The CDR3 here is CATETDLSGNTIYF. The CDR3 DNA sequence: TGCGCCACAGAGACAGACCTCTCTGGAAACACCATATATTTT.

The chain has TRBV10-1 and TRBJ1-1; no definite D call. The CDR3 spans 15 residues. The germline V gene encodes CDR1 WNHNN and CDR2 SYGVQD (reference sequence). V shed 0 bases and J shed 0 bases, with 8 bases lying between them. This CDR3 is CASSESPTLNTEAFF. Here the CDR3 DNA reads TGCGCCAGCAGTGAGTCCCCGACATTGAACACTGAAGCTTTCTTT.

The sample holds many counts of this clonotype. V usage is TRBV19 and J usage is TRBJ1-5; TRBD1 matches at 7 bases. CDR1 is LNHDA and CDR2 is SQIVND in the germline V gene (reference sequence). Trimming cost V 7 bases and J 7 bases; bases outside gene matches: 7. CDR3 size: 13 residues. CDR3 in amino acids: CASNLDRSQPQHF. The CDR3 DNA is TGTGCCAGTAACCTGGACAGGAGCCAGCCCCAGCATTTT. Supplemented by reference TRBV19 and TRBJ1-5, the full variable domain reads DGGITQSPKYLFRKEGQNVTLSCEQNLNHDAMYWYRQDPGQGLRLIYYSQIVNDFQKGDIAEGYSVSREKKESFPLTVTSAQKNPTAFYLCASNLDRSQPQHFGDGTRLSIL.